This T cell receptor (beta chain) was retrieved from a study of blood T cells in healthy people across ages. About the study: The template switching approach captured approximately one barcoded beta molecule for every two T cells.

Note on this clonotype: What it binds is not known.

The CDR3 consists of 14 residues. Germline CDR1 and CDR2: SNHLY and FYNNEI. Trimming at V came to 5 bases and at J to 3 bases, leaving 7 bases not matched to a gene. PBMCs numbering at least 6.5 million were isolated per sample. A second 7 to 11 cycle PCR used barcoded and J-beta primers. TCRdb ran MiXCR on the 5' RACE reads and lists one entry per CDR3 protein. The sample has some 900,000 distinct CDR3 sequences, roughly 48% seen once. Study-level points and caveats: Total diversity from one million sequenced T cells was likely underestimated.

Sequencing was carried out using blood. This chain links TRBV2 with TRBJ2-7; TRBD1 aligns across 7 bases. The source is a man between 25 and 39 years old in good health. The CDR3 region is CASSHPGQSYEQYF. CDR3 DNA: TGTGCCAGCAGTCATCCGGGACAGAGCTACGAGCAGTACTTC.